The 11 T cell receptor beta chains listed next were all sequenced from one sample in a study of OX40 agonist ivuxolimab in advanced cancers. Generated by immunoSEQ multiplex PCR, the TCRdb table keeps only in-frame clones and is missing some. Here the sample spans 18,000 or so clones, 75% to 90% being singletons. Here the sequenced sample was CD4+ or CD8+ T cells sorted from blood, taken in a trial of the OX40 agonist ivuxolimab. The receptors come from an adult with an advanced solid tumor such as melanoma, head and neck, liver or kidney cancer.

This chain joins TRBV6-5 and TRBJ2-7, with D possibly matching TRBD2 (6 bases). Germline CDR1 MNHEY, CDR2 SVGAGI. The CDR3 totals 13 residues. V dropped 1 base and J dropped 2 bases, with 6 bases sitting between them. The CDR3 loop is CASSYLAAYEQYF. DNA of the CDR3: TGTGCCAGCAGTTACTTAGCGGCCTACGAGCAGTACTTC.

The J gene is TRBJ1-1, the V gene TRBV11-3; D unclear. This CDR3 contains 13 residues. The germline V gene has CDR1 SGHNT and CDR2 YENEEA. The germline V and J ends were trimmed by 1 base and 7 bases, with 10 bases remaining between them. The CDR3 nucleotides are TGTGCCAGCAGCTTAGGTGGTGGTGGTGAAGCTTTCTTT. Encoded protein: CASSLGGGGEAFF.

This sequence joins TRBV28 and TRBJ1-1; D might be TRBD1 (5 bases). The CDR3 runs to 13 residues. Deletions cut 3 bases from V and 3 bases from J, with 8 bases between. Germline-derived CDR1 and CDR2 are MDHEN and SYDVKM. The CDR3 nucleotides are TGTGCCAGCAGTTTGGCACAGGACACTGAAGCTTTCTTT. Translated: CASSLAQDTEAFF.

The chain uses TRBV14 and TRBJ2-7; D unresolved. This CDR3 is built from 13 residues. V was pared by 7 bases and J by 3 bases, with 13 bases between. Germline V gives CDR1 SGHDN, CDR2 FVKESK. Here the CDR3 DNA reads TGTGCCAGCAATCTGGGCGGAAACTACGAGCAGTACTTC. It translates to CASNLGGNYEQYF.

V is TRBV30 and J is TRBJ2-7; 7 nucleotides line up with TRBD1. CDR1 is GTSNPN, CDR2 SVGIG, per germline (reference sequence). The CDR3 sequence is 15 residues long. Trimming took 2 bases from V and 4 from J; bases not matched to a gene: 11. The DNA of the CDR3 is TGTGCCTGGAGTCCTAGGCAGGGGGAATTATACGAGCAGTACTTC. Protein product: CAWSPRQGELYEQYF.

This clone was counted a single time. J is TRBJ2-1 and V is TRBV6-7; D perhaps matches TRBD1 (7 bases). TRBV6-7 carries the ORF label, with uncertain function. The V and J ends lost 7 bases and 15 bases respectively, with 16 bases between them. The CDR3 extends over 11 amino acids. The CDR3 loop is CASNQGGWRFF. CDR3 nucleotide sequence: TGTGCCAGCAACCAGGGGGGTTGGCGGTTCTTC.

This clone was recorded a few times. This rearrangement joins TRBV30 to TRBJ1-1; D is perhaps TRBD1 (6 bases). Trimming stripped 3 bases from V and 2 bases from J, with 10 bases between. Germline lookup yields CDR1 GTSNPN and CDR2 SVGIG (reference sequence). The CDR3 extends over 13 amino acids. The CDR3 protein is CAWSPDSNTEAFF. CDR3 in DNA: TGTGCCTGGAGCCCGGACAGTAACACTGAAGCTTTCTTT.

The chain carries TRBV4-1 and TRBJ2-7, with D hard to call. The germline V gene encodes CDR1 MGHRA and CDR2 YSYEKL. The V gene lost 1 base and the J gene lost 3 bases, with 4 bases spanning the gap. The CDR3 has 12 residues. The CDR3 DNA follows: TGCGCCAGCAGCCAAGTGGGCTACGAGCAGTACTTC. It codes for CASSQVGYEQYF.

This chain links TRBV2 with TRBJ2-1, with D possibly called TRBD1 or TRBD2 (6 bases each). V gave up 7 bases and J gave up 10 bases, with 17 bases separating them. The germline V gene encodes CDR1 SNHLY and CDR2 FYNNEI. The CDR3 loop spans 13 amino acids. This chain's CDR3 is CASTGDSRWEQFF. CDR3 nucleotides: TGTGCCAGCACAGGGGACTCCAGGTGGGAGCAGTTCTTC.

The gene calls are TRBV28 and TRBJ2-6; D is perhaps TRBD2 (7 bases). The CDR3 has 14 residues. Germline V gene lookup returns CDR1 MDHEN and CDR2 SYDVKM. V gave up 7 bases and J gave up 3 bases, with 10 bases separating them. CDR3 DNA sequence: TGTGCCAGCAAGGGGGGGAGTGGGGCCAACGTCCTGACTTTC. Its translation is CASKGGSGANVLTF.

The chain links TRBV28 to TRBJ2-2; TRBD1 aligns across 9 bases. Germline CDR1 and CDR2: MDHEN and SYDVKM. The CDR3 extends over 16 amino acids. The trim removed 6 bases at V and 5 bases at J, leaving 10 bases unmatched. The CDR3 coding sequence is TGTGCCAGCAGCCTTCGCAACAGGGGGCGGACCGGGGAGCTGTTTTTT. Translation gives CASSLRNRGRTGELFF.